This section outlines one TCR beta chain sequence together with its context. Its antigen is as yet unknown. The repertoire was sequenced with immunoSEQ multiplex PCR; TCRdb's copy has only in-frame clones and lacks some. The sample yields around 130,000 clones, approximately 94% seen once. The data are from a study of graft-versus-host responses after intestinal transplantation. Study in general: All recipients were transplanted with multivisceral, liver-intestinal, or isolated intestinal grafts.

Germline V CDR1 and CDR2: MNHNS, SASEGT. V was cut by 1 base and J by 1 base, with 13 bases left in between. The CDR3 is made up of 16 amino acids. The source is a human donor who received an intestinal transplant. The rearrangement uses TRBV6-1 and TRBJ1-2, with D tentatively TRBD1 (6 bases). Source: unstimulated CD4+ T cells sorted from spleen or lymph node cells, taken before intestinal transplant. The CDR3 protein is CASSEGRGTINYGYTF. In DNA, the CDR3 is TGTGCCAGCAGTGAAGGGAGGGGGACAATTAACTATGGCTACACCTTC.